This T cell receptor beta chain was found in a study of cytomegalovirus exposure and HLA in healthy donors. The junction had 14 bases not matched to a gene; V was cut back by 2 bases and J by 7 bases. The CDR3 is 16 residues long. Germline assignment: CDR1 SGHRS and CDR2 YFSETQ. In regard to this clone: Its antigen is as yet unknown.

The PCR made use of 60 Vbeta and 13 Jbeta primers. Produced via immunoSEQ multiplex PCR; TCRdb's table is partial and in-frame only. The sample has 150,000 or so clones, about two thirds seen once. Study conclusions and caveats: Highly shared sequence variants in one cluster were likely a sequencing artifact.

The chain recombines TRBV5-1 with TRBJ1-2; 7 bases map to TRBD1. What was sequenced was PBMCs. The sequence was collected from a man aged 30 to 45 in good health and CMV-seropositive. The CDR3, as DNA: TGCGCCAGCAGCTTTGCTTGGACAGGAAAAGAAGGTGGCTACACCTTC. Its protein product is CASSFAWTGKEGGYTF.